This T cell receptor (beta chain) was captured by sequencing in a study of control samples from healthy donors and cancer patients. The V segment lost 4 bases and the J segment 5 bases; nucleotides outside the gene matches: 8. The CDR3 length is 14 residues. The germline CDR1 and CDR2 sequences are SGDLS and YYNGEE. The repertoire was sequenced with immunoSEQ multiplex PCR; TCRdb's copy has only in-frame clones and lacks some. The data include under 200,000 clones; the top ten clones carry more than 2%. This chain uses TRBV9 with TRBJ2-5, with TRBD1 matching 7 bases. The TCR originated in a woman aged 25 to 45 in good health. Input material: blood. The CDR3 loop is CASSPRGSRETQYF. In DNA, the CDR3 is TGTGCCAGCAGCCCCAGGGGGAGTCGGGAGACCCAGTACTTC.